The source of this TCR beta chain is a study of identical twins. There are many counts of this clonotype. The antigen is not known. Notes on the study in general: Excess sharing by twins proved weaker in beta out-of-frame sequences.

Each CDR3 protein gets one entry after TCRdb re-called the 5' RACE reads with MiXCR. The table shows approximately 600,000 distinct CDR3 sequences, with roughly 6.6% occurring only once. Per the germline V gene, CDR1 is DFQATT and CDR2 is SNEGSKA (reference sequence). V lost 0 bases to trimming and J lost 0 bases, with 18 bases between them. The CDR3 has 18 amino acids. In addition, the sample was reused for a study of yellow fever vaccine responses in identical twins.

The sequencing input was PBMCs. The receptor comes from a woman between 18 and 29 years old in good health. The chain couples TRBV20-1 to TRBJ2-4, with D maybe TRBD1 (6 bases). The CDR3, as DNA: TGCAGTGCTAGAGAGCAGGGGTTTGGGGATAGAGCCAAAAACATTCAGTACTTC. It yields the protein CSAREQGFGDRAKNIQYF.